This T cell receptor beta chain is from a study of T cell changes during pregnancy in multiple sclerosis. Using immunoSEQ multiplex PCR, the repertoire was profiled, and TCRdb retains in-frame clones only, with some absent. The sample includes 40,000 or so clones, roughly nine tenths of them seen just once. The V gene's germline CDR1 is SGHVS and CDR2 FNYEAQ. CDR3 length: 16 residues. V lost 2 bases to trimming and J lost 6 bases; unmatched junction nucleotides: 5. The receptor's source is a female donor with multiple sclerosis, enrolled in a pregnancy study. This chain connects TRBV7-6 to TRBJ2-3; 13 nucleotides line up with TRBD2. This material consisted of CD8+ T cells from peripheral blood mononuclear cells, taken before pregnancy. CDR3 loop: CASSLRTSGSMDTQYF. CDR3 coding DNA: TGTGCCAGCAGCTTAAGGACTAGCGGGAGTATGGATACGCAGTATTTT.